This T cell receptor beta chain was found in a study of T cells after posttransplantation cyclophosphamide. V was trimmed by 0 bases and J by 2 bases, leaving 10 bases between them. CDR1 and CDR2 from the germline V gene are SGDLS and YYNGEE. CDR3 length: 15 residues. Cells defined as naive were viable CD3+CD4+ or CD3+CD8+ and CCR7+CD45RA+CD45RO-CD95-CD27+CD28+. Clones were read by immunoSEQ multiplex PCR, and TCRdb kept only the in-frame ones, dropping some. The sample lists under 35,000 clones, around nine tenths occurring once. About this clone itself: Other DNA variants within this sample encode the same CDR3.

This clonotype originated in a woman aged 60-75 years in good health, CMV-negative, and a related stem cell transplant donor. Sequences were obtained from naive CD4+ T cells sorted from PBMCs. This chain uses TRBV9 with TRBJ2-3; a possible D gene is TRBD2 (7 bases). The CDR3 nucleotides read TGTGCCAGCAGCGTAGCGGGGGGCAACACAGATACGCAGTATTTT. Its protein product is CASSVAGGNTDTQYF.